The 22 T cell receptor beta chains below were found in one sample sequenced in a study of PD-1 blockade in classical Hodgkin lymphoma. Measured with immunoSEQ multiplex PCR; TCRdb has only the in-frame clones, and not every one. The sample records 60,000 or so clones, more than 75% being singletons. After autologous stem cell transplantation all patients relapsed, and prior brentuximab vedotin exposure differed between cohorts. The sample here was peripheral blood mononuclear cells (PBMCs), taken at baseline. The receptors were gathered from a human donor with classical Hodgkin lymphoma.

The V call is TRBV6-5, the J call TRBJ2-1; D might be TRBD1 or TRBD2, each matching 6 bases. CDR3 length: 14 amino acids. Deletions cut 0 bases from V and 4 bases from J, with 7 bases between. Germline V gives CDR1 MNHEY, CDR2 SVGAGI. The CDR3 DNA reads TGTGCCAGCAGTTACTCAGGGGGGTACAATGAGCAGTTCTTC. This sequence encodes CASSYSGGYNEQFF.

Comments on this clone: Other DNA sequences within the sample encode an identical CDR3. The chain uses TRBV27 and TRBJ2-1; D is uncertain. The germline V gene encodes CDR1 MNHEY and CDR2 SMNVEV (reference sequence). The ends were cut back, 2 bases at V and 6 bases at J, with 2 bases in the middle. The CDR3 is 11 residues long. CDR3 amino acids: CASSLGNEQFF. The CDR3 coding sequence is TGTGCCAGCAGTTTAGGCAATGAGCAGTTCTTC.

The chain carries TRBV9 and TRBJ2-7; no reliable D call. With 2 bases removed from V and 6 bases from J, the gap between germline ends came to 12 bases. The CDR3 loop spans 13 amino acids. The germline gives CDR1 SGDLS, CDR2 YYNGEE. CDR3 residues: CASSVDPRFEQYF. CDR3 bases: TGTGCCAGCAGCGTCGATCCTAGGTTCGAGCAGTACTTC.

This clone came up once. The chain links TRBV10-3 to TRBJ2-1, with 13 bases identical to TRBD2. This CDR3 is 18 amino acids long. The junction had 13 bases not matched to a gene; V was cut back by 7 bases and J by 4 bases. From germline, CDR1 is ENHRY and CDR2 SYGVKD. The DNA of the CDR3 is TGTGCCATCACCAGGACTAGCGGGAGTAGAGTGTTGTACAATGAGCAGTTCTTC. This encodes CAITRTSGSRVLYNEQFF.

The rearrangement joins TRBV5-4 to TRBJ1-3; D is ambiguous. The germline gives CDR1 SGHNT, CDR2 YYREEE (reference sequence). V lost 0 bases and J 0 bases, leaving 7 bases between the germline ends. The CDR3 loop spans 15 amino acids. This CDR3 is CASSLGGVSGNTIYF. The CDR3 nucleotides read TGTGCCAGCAGCTTGGGTGGGGTCTCTGGAAACACCATATATTTT.

The gene calls are TRBV27 and TRBJ2-7, with D unclear. CDR1 is MNHEY and CDR2 is SMNVEV in the germline V gene (reference sequence). This CDR3 comprises 15 residues. Trimming shortened V by 3 bases and J by 2 bases, and 14 bases separated the two germline ends. CDR3 residues: CASSFSGYKTYEQYF. The CDR3 nucleotides read TGTGCCAGCAGTTTTTCTGGTTATAAAACCTACGAGCAGTACTTC.

V and J are TRBV5-4 and TRBJ2-2; 8 bases fit TRBD2. Germline V gives CDR1 SGHNT, CDR2 YYREEE (reference sequence). The CDR3 totals 15 residues. J lost 4 bases, V lost 4 bases, and 6 bases had no gene match. The CDR3 DNA follows: TGTGCCAGCAGCAAGGGACTAGACTTCACCGGGGAGCTGTTTTTT. Its translation: CASSKGLDFTGELFF. Complete variable domain (other parts from reference TRBV5-4 and TRBJ2-2): ETGVTQSPTHLIKTRGQQVTLRCSSQSGHNTVSWYQQALGQGPQFIFQYYREEENGRGNFPPRFSGLQFPNYSSELNVNALELDDSALYLCASSKGLDFTGELFFGEGSRLTVL.

The chain carries TRBV30 and TRBJ1-1; the D is unclear. The CDR3 contains 14 residues. V was pared by 1 base and J by 5 bases, with 14 bases between. Germline V CDR1 and CDR2: GTSNPN, SVGIG (reference sequence). The CDR3 bases are TGTGCCTGGAGTGCCCTACGGGGTCAAACTGAAGCTTTCTTT. It encodes CAWSALRGQTEAFF.

The rearrangement joins TRBV2 to TRBJ1-3; D unresolved. The CDR3 covers 13 residues. Germline-derived CDR1 and CDR2 are SNHLY and FYNNEI. Trimming shortened V by 6 bases and J by 0 bases, and 6 bases separated the two germline ends. This CDR3 is CASRGNSGNTIYF. CDR3 coding DNA: TGTGCCAGCAGGGGCAACTCTGGAAACACCATATATTTT.

The chain is built from TRBV10-3 and TRBJ1-1; tentatively, D is TRBD1 (6 bases). Trimming shortened V by 3 bases and J by 7 bases, and 15 bases separated the two germline ends. The germline V gene has CDR1 ENHRY and CDR2 SYGVKD. This CDR3 comprises 14 residues. The CDR3 bases are TGTGCCATCAGTGATTCGACAGGCTCCAGTGAAGCTTTCTTT. Its protein is CAISDSTGSSEAFF.

This chain uses TRBV5-1 with TRBJ2-2; 9 nucleotides match TRBD1. J lost 5 bases, V lost 4 bases, and 12 bases had no gene match. Germline CDR1 and CDR2: SGHRS and YFSETQ. This CDR3 is built from 17 residues. The CDR3 sequence is CASSVLGQGRTTGELFF. In DNA form, the CDR3 reads TGCGCCAGCAGCGTTCTGGGACAGGGACGAACGACCGGGGAGCTGTTTTTT.

The V and J genes are TRBV4-2 and TRBJ2-1; perhaps TRBD2 as D (6 bases). Deletions cut 0 bases from V and 1 base from J, with 10 bases between. This CDR3 has 16 amino acids. Per germline, CDR1 LGHNA and CDR2 YNFKEQ. For the CDR3, the DNA is TGTGCCAGCAGCCAAGAAACCGGGACTTCCTACAATGAGCAGTTCTTC. It yields the protein CASSQETGTSYNEQFF.

The chain carries TRBV28 and TRBJ1-5, with unresolved D. Per the germline V gene, CDR1 is MDHEN and CDR2 is SYDVKM. V lost 5 bases and J 4 bases, leaving 9 bases between the germline ends. This CDR3 has 13 residues. The CDR3 is CASSGTANQPQHF. Written as DNA, the CDR3 is TGTGCCAGCAGTGGAACAGCAAATCAGCCCCAGCATTTT.

The V and J genes are TRBV5-6 and TRBJ1-5; D is unclear. Per the germline V gene, CDR1 is SGHDT and CDR2 is YYEEEE. This CDR3 contains 12 residues. V was clipped by 3 bases and J by 4 bases, with 5 bases between them. CDR3 DNA: TGTGCCAGCAGCTCGGGTAATCAGCCCCAGCATTTT. Residues: CASSSGNQPQHF.

The rearrangement joins TRBV7-9 to TRBJ2-1, with D perhaps matching TRBD2 (6 bases). Between the trimmed V and J ends, which lost 1 base and 2 bases, there was a span of 12 bases. Germline-derived CDR1 and CDR2 are SEHNR and FQNEAQ (reference sequence). The CDR3 loop spans 16 amino acids. CDR3 sequence: CASSLVTGGPYNEQFF. Here the CDR3 DNA reads TGTGCCAGCAGCTTAGTCACCGGGGGACCCTACAATGAGCAGTTCTTC.

The chain links TRBV14 to TRBJ2-1; D is ambiguous. The CDR3 has 17 residues. Trimming shortened V by 0 bases and J by 5 bases, and 17 bases separated the two germline ends. Per the germline V gene, CDR1 is SGHDN and CDR2 is FVKESK. CDR3 sequence reads: CASSQDPVRVPHNEQFF. The CDR3 DNA reads as TGTGCCAGCAGCCAAGATCCTGTCCGGGTACCCCACAATGAGCAGTTCTTC.

The chain carries TRBV2 and TRBJ2-7; 10 nucleotides match TRBD1. V lost 5 bases and J lost 4; bases outside the gene matches: 8. CDR3 length equals 15 residues. Germline loops: CDR1 SNHLY, CDR2 FYNNEI. This CDR3 reads CASSTGQGSLYEQYF. The CDR3 DNA is TGTGCCAGCAGTACGGGACAGGGGAGCCTTTACGAGCAGTACTTC.

This clone was counted a few times. The chain has TRBV4-1 and TRBJ1-1, with a tentative D call TRBD1 (5 bases). The germline CDR1 and CDR2 sequences are MGHRA and YSYEKL. CDR3 size: 18 residues. Trimming took off 4 bases at V and 1 base at J, with 22 bases between the two ends. The chain's CDR3 is CASSPVKDSLRGNTEAFF. The DNA for the CDR3 is TGCGCCAGCAGCCCCGTCAAGGATTCCCTTAGGGGGAACACTGAAGCTTTCTTT.

The chain recombines TRBV28 with TRBJ1-6; D may be TRBD1 (6 bases). Trimming took off 2 bases at V and 13 bases at J, with 12 bases between the two ends. Germline V gene lookup returns CDR1 MDHEN and CDR2 SYDVKM. The CDR3 extends over 13 amino acids. CDR3 DNA sequence: TGTGCCAGCAGTTTACGCCCCGGGGGCCCCCTCCACTTT. Translated, it gives CASSLRPGGPLHF.

The chain combines TRBV2 with TRBJ1-1, with no clear D. CDR1 SNHLY and CDR2 FYNNEI come from the germline V gene. The CDR3 has 14 amino acids. Trimming cost V 6 bases and J 2 bases, with 13 bases left between them. The CDR3 spells CASSPPPRNTEAFF. In nucleotides, the CDR3 is TGTGCCAGCAGCCCTCCGCCAAGAAACACTGAAGCTTTCTTT. Variable domain in full (rest from reference TRBV2 and TRBJ1-1): EPEVTQTPSHQVTQMGQEVILRCVPISNHLYFYWYRQILGQKVEFLVSFYNNEISEKSEIFDDQFSVERPDGSNFTLKIRSTKLEDSAMYFCASSPPPRNTEAFFGQGTRLTVV.

This clone was recorded only once. The rearrangement uses TRBV18 and TRBJ2-7, with 10 positions matching TRBD1. The V and J ends lost 4 bases and 5 bases, in that order; junction bases with no gene match: 5. Germline V gives CDR1 KGHSH, CDR2 LQKENI. This CDR3 is 14 amino acids long. CDR3 region: CASSLRQGADEQYF. In DNA, the CDR3 is TGTGCCAGCTCACTACGACAGGGGGCTGACGAGCAGTACTTC.

This clone is medium-sized within its sample. This chain links TRBV15 with TRBJ2-7; 7 nucleotides line up with TRBD2. Germline lookup yields CDR1 LNHNV and CDR2 YYDKDF (reference sequence). The trim removed 3 bases at V and 7 bases at J, leaving 9 bases unmatched. The CDR3 has 14 residues. The CDR3 loop is CATSSLAAAREQYF. Here the CDR3 DNA reads TGTGCCACCAGCAGCCTAGCGGCCGCACGGGAGCAGTACTTC.